This T cell receptor (beta chain) was sequenced for a study of PD-1 blockade in classical Hodgkin lymphoma (dated by TCRdb to 2020 to 2022). In the study overall: Nivolumab dosing was 3 mg/kg intravenously every 2 weeks, continuing until either disease progression or unacceptable toxicity. A peripheral blood immune signature of response to PD-1 blockade in classical Hodgkin lymphoma was defined using TCR beta sequencing and CyTOF.

Regarding this clone: Its binding antigen is unknown. No base quality information exists; no much larger clone differs at one position.

The Qiagen DNeasy kit was used to extract genomic DNA from unsorted PBMCs and from the negatively selected CD4+ and CD8+ fractions. Amplification of TCR beta CDR3 regions was done by immunoSEQ multiplex PCR with primers that anneal to V and J segments. A synthetic immune receptor repertoire was used to minimize amplification bias, and any remaining bias was removed computationally after sequencing. For the original study's pipeline: Repertoire diversity was quantified as the Shannon entropy index using custom Python scripts. Unsorted, CD4+ and CD8+ repertoires were analyzed separately, except in combined analyses where CD4+ and CD8+ sequences were merged in silico. Clonal expansion was defined as at least a 2-fold frequency increase after treatment relative to C1D1, with a pseudocount of 0.5 for undetected baseline clones. Singleton clones were defined as clones with 0 or 1 copy at C1D1, and non-singleton clones were defined as clones with 2 or more copies. By matching protein sequences in sorted samples from the same patient, clones expanded in unsorted samples were annotated as CD4+, CD8+ or unknown. Diversity changes from C1D1 to C4D1 were tested in paired samples using Wilcoxon tests. TCRdb limited this immuneACCESS table to in-frame rearrangements with V and J called. A share of clones is missing; checked studies link under half to unresolved V genes, and the rest is unexplained. Clonal size and the V and J genes are those of that table, whereas D and trimming came from the DNA. A total of approximately 60,000 clones appear in this sample, about 91% of them only once. Approximately 12% of the sample belongs to the ten largest clones.

Overall study results and their limits: By C4D1, a significant rise was seen in CD4+ TCR diversity but not in CD8+ TCR diversity (p=0.0027 vs p=0.16), and the rise was most apparent among complete responders (p=0.02). Baseline TCR diversity was reported to be lower in newly diagnosed patients than in healthy donors, and even lower in relapsed/refractory patients. Lower diversity was observed in patients in whom nivolumab was started less than 1 year after ASCT, and these patients were excluded from later analyses so that confounding by immune reconstitution would be avoided. The study covered only a single clinical trial cohort, and the causes of the repertoire differences, possibly disease activity or prior therapy, were still not defined. Trial patients achieving complete response had baseline diversity similar to newly diagnosed patients, whereas partial responders and progressors had significantly lower diversity.

This specimen's time point label, per the study, means: cycle 1 day 1 (C1D1), immediately before nivolumab initiation. Every trial patient had relapsed following autologous stem cell transplantation, and prior brentuximab vedotin exposure was what differed among cohorts A, B and C. The trial cohort comprised some 60 patients with relapsed/refractory classical Hodgkin lymphoma whose best overall responses were complete response, partial response or progressive disease. Single-agent nivolumab was administered to trial patients in the multi-cohort phase II CheckMate 205 trial. Best overall response was determined by an independent review committee according to the 2007 International Working Group response criteria. PBMCs from the trial were collected at three points: immediately before nivolumab initiation (C1D1), and during therapy at cycle 2 day 1 and cycle 4 day 1. Peripheral blood was collected in 8 mL Vacutainer Cell Preparation Tubes, from which PBMCs were isolated by centrifugation and then cryopreserved.

There are 14 amino acids in the CDR3, from cysteine to phenylalanine inclusive. This entry keeps only the CDR3 DNA: 42 bases, framed from base 1. CDR1 MGHRA and CDR2 YSYEKL are derived from the germline V gene. V drops 1 base and J drops 5 bases, leaving 11 bases in between. The source is a human donor with classical Hodgkin lymphoma. Sequencing used peripheral blood mononuclear cells (PBMCs), obtained at baseline. This sequence uses TRBV4-1 and TRBJ1-1; the D segment could be TRBD1, given 6 matching bases. The nucleotides read TGCGCCAGCAGCCAAGGTACAGGGCGGACTGAAGCTTTCTTT. Protein translation: CASSQGTGRTEAFF.